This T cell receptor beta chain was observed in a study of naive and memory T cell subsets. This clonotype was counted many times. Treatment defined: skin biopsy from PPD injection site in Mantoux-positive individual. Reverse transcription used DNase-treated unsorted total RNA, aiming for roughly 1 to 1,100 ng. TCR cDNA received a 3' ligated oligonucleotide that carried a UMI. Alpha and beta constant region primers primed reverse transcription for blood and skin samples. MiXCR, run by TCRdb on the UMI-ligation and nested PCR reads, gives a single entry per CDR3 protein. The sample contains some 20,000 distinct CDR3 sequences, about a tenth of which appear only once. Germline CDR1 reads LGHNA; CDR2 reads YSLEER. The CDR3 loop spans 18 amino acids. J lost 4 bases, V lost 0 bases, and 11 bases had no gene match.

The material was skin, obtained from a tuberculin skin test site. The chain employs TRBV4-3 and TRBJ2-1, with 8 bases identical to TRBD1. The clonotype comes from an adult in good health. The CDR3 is CASSQDRRQGASYNEQFF. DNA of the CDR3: TGCGCCAGCAGCCAAGATCGGAGGCAGGGGGCATCGTACAATGAGCAGTTCTTC.